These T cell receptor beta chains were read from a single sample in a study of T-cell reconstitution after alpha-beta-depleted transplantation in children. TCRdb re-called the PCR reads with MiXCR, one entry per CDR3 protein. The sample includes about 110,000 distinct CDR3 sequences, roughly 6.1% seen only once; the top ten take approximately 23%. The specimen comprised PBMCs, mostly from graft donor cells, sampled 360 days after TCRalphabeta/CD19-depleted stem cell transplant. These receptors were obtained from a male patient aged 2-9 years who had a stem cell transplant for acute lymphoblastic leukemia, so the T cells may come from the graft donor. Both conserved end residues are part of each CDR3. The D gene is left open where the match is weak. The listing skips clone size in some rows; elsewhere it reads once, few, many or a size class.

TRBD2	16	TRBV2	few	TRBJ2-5	CASSEVKGSGGKTQYF	TGTGCCAGCAGTGAAGTTAAGGGATCGGGGGGTAAGACCCAGTACTTC
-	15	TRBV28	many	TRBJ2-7	CASSLAGKGNYEQYF	TGTGCCAGCAGTTTAGCTGGCAAGGGGAATTACGAGCAGTACTTC
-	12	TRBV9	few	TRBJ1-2	CASTQGLYGYTF	TGTGCCAGCACCCAGGGACTCTATGGCTACACCTTC
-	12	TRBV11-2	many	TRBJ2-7	CASSWRTGEQYF	TGTGCCAGCAGCTGGAGGACGGGCGAGCAGTACTTC
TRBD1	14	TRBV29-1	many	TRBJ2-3	CSVEGDRGPDTQYF	TGCAGCGTTGAGGGGGACAGGGGCCCAGATACGCAGTATTTT
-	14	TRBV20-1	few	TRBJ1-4	CSAPRHLWGEKLFF	TGCAGTGCCCCCCGACATCTCTGGGGTGAAAAACTGTTTTTT
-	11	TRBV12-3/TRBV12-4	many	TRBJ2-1	CASSGGREQFF	TGTGCCAGCAGTGGCGGCCGTGAGCAGTTCTTC
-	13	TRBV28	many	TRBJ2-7	CASTNGGKEEQYF	TGTGCCAGCACCAATGGGGGGAAGGAAGAGCAGTACTTC
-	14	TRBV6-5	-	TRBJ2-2	CASTAYFGTGELFF	TGTGCCAGCACGGCGTACTTCGGCACCGGGGAGCTGTTTTTT
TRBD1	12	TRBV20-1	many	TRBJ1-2	CSAKTGGYGYTF	TGCAGTGCTAAGACAGGGGGCTATGGCTACACCTTC
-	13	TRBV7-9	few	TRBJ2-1	CASSPGVVNEQFF	TGTGCCAGCAGCCCGGGGGTCGTGAATGAGCAGTTCTTC
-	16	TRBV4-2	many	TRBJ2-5	CASSQTTGEGQETQYF	TGTGCCAGCAGCCAAACGACAGGGGAGGGGCAAGAGACCCAGTACTTC
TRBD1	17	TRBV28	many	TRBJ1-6	CASSPLFWTGDNSPLHF	TGTGCCAGCAGTCCCCTCTTTTGGACAGGAGATAATTCACCCCTCCACTTT
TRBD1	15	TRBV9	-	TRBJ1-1	CASSVEWDRGTEAFF	TGTGCCAGCAGCGTAGAGTGGGACAGGGGCACTGAAGCTTTCTTT
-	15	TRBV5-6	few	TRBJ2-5	CASSLKFRPQETQYF	TGTGCCAGCAGCTTGAAGTTCAGACCGCAAGAGACCCAGTACTTC
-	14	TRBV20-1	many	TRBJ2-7	CSAIGDNSWDEQYF	TGCAGTGCCATAGGGGACAATTCTTGGGACGAGCAGTACTTC
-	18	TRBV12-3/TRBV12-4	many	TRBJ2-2	CASSLAGGVGPNTGELFF	TGTGCCAGCAGTTTAGCGGGCGGAGTTGGTCCGAACACCGGGGAGCTGTTTTTT
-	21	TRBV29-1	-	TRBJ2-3	CSSWVQGTLAQLVLSTDTQCF	TGCAGCTCTTGGGTTCAGGGGACCCTAGCCCAGTTGGTGTTAAGCACAGATACGCAGTGTTTT
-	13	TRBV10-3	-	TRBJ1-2	CAIMRGGSYGYTF	TGTGCCATCATGCGTGGCGGGAGCTATGGCTACACCTTC
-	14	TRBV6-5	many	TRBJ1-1	CASSYSGSFTEAFF	TGTGCCAGCAGTTACTCGGGGAGTTTCACTGAAGCTTTCTTT
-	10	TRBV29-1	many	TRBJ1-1	CSVEGGEAFF	TGCAGCGTTGAAGGGGGTGAAGCTTTCTTT
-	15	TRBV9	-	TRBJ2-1	CASSVEGETYNEQFF	TGTGCCAGCAGCGTAGAGGGGGAGACCTACAATGAGCAGTTCTTC
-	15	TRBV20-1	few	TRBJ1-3	CSATPPGFSGNTIYF	TGCAGTGCTACCCCCCCAGGATTCTCTGGAAACACCATATATTTT
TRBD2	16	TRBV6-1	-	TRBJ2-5	CASSGLAGGKGETQYF	TGTGCCAGCAGCGGACTAGCGGGGGGGAAGGGGGAGACCCAGTACTTC
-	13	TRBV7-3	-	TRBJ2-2	CASSFTGTGELFF	TGTGCCAGCAGCTTTACAGGGACCGGGGAGCTGTTTTTT
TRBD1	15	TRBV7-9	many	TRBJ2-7	CASSKWDRGRYEQYF	TGTGCCAGCAGTAAATGGGACAGGGGAAGGTACGAGCAGTACTTC
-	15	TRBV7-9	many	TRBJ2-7	CASSLGLGDLYEQYF	TGTGCCAGCAGCTTAGGTTTGGGGGACCTCTACGAGCAGTACTTC
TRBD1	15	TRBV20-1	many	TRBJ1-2	CSALAWTGGVEGYTF	TGCAGTGCTTTAGCCTGGACAGGGGGAGTGGAGGGCTACACCTTC
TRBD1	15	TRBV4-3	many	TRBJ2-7	CASSQDRGGNHEQYF	TGCGCCAGCAGCCAAGATCGAGGGGGCAACCACGAGCAGTACTTC
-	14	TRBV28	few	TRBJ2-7	CASSFGDGNYEQYF	TGTGCCAGCAGTTTCGGGGACGGAAACTACGAGCAGTACTTC
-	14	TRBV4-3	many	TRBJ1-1	CASSQDRRNTEAFF	TGCGCCAGCAGCCAAGACAGGAGGAACACTGAAGCTTTCTTT
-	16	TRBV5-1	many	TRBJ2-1	CASSLARGNYYNEQFF	TGCGCCAGCAGCTTGGCCCGGGGCAACTACTACAATGAGCAGTTCTTC
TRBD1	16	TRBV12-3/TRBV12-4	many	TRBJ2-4	CASRFGTGVSKNIQYF	TGTGCCAGCCGTTTCGGGACAGGGGTATCCAAAAACATTCAGTACTTC
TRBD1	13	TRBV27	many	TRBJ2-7	CASSFGTAYEQYF	TGTGCCAGCAGTTTCGGGACAGCCTACGAGCAGTACTTC
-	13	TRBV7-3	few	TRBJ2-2	CASSLPPTGELFF	TGTGCCAGCAGCTTACCCCCTACCGGGGAGCTGTTTTTT
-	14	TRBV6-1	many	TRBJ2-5	CASSDPYMGETQYF	TGTGCCAGCAGTGACCCCTACATGGGCGAGACCCAGTACTTC
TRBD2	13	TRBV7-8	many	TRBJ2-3	CASGEGSTDTQYF	TGTGCCAGCGGGGAGGGGAGCACAGATACGCAGTATTTT
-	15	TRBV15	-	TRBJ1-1	CATSSLGQANTEAFF	TGTGCCACCAGCAGTCTGGGCCAAGCGAACACTGAAGCTTTCTTT
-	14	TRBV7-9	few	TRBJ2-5	CASSRVQGQETQYF	TGTGCCAGCAGCCGCGTCCAGGGCCAAGAGACCCAGTACTTC
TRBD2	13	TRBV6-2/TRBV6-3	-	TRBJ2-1	CATSGVRPNEQFF	TGTGCCACCAGCGGGGTTCGACCAAATGAGCAGTTCTTC
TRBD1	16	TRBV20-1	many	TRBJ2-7	CSARAPRDRTFYEQYF	TGCAGTGCTAGAGCCCCCCGGGACAGGACCTTTTACGAGCAGTACTTC
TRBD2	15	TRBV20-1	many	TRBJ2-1	CSAELAGRSYNEQFF	TGCAGTGCCGAATTAGCGGGCCGCTCCTACAATGAGCAGTTCTTC
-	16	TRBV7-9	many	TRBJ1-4	CASSLGTYGLSEKLFF	TGTGCCAGCAGCTTAGGAACGTACGGGCTAAGTGAAAAACTGTTTTTT